This T cell receptor beta chain stems from a study of shared clonotypes between healthy human individuals. This table comes from immunoSEQ multiplex PCR, and its TCRdb copy is limited to in-frame clones, with some not included. The data contain 97,000 or so clones, roughly half of them singletons. What was sequenced was PBMCs. The clonotype originates from a woman in her 40s in good health. Some clones in this sample may be carry-over from other donors' samples.

CDR3 in amino acids: CASSDVYEQYF. In DNA form, the CDR3 reads TGTGCCAGCAGTGACGTCTACGAGCAGTACTTC. The chain combines TRBV6-1 with TRBJ2-7; D not resolved. Trimming removed 3 bases at V and 3 bases at J, with 3 bases between. This CDR3 is built from 11 residues. Germline V gene data show CDR1 as MNHNS and CDR2 as SASEGT.